These 3 T cell receptor beta chains were sequenced from one sample in a study of memory CD4+ T cells and cytomegalovirus serostatus. The data were produced by immunoSEQ multiplex PCR, yet TCRdb's version contains in-frame clones alone and is incomplete. The sample lists tens of thousands of clones, approximately 82% occurring once. The sort gate was single viable CD3+CD4+CD8-CD45RO+ cells for memory CD4+ T cells. Input material: memory CD4+ T cells from blood. These receptor sequences come from an adult in good health and CMV-seronegative.

The gene calls are TRBV5-1 and TRBJ2-7; unclear D gene. The length of the CDR3 is 14 residues. Germline V gene data show CDR1 as SGHRS and CDR2 as YFSETQ. V was trimmed by 4 bases and J by 3 bases, leaving 14 bases between them. The CDR3 coding sequence is TGCGCCAGCAGCCCTTCGGGCCCTGACTACGAGCAGTACTTC. Encoded protein: CASSPSGPDYEQYF.

The chain combines TRBV6-6 with TRBJ1-1, with a possible D match to TRBD1 (6 bases). Trimming removed 0 bases at V and 12 bases at J, with 17 bases between. This CDR3 is 14 amino acids long. Germline assignment: CDR1 MNHNY and CDR2 SVGAGI (reference sequence). CDR3 residues: CASSYSVGGARTFF. In DNA, the CDR3 is TGTGCCAGCAGTTACTCAGTTGGGGGGGCGAGAACTTTCTTT.

This chain connects TRBV28 to TRBJ1-1; 8 bases are shared with TRBD1. Germline V gene data show CDR1 as MDHEN and CDR2 as SYDVKM. The CDR3 covers 14 residues. Trimming took 6 bases from V and 2 from J; bases not matched to a gene: 5. The CDR3 DNA is TGTGCCAGCAGAACAGGGGGGGGTAACACTGAAGCTTTCTTT. Its protein is CASRTGGGNTEAFF.